Below, one T cell receptor (beta chain) is given with its context. The sample is drawn from a study of blood T cell repertoires in COVID-19. Participants reported their clinical history, and cohort assignment relied on those reports. Germline V CDR1 and CDR2: GTSNPN, SVGIG (reference sequence). Trimming at V came to 2 bases and at J to 1 base, leaving 17 bases not matched to a gene. The CDR3 contains 21 residues. In the source study's methods: Amplified reference gene primers provided the basis for estimating nucleated cell counts. Sequencing was performed with immunoSEQ multiplex PCR; in TCRdb, only in-frame clones are kept and a portion is missing. V, J and clone size reflect that table, while D and trimming were determined from the DNA. The data show some 300,000 clones, nearly 90% seen once.

This clonotype was obtained from a woman aged 45-65 years who had been exposed to COVID-19. This chain uses TRBV30 with TRBJ1-6; the match to TRBD1 covers 10 bases. The sample comprised PBMCs or T cells enriched from blood (not recorded which). CDR3 residues: CAWSMKGLDRGKRSYNSPLHF. DNA of the CDR3: TGTGCCTGGAGTATGAAAGGGTTGGACAGGGGGAAACGGTCCTATAATTCACCCCTCCACTTT.